The present TCR beta chain was sequenced within a study of control samples from healthy donors and cancer patients. Using immunoSEQ multiplex PCR, the repertoire was profiled, and TCRdb retains in-frame clones only, with some absent. The table records 200,000 or so clones, roughly 94% of them present only once. With 5 bases removed from V and 7 bases from J, the gap between germline ends came to 9 bases. The CDR3 covers 13 residues. The germline CDR1 and CDR2 sequences are LGHNA and YSLEER. This clone was seen more than once but under ten times. The sequenced sample was blood. This receptor was taken from a man in his fifties or sixties in good health. The chain is built from TRBV4-3 and TRBJ1-6, with D unclear. The CDR3 spells CASSDRLNSPLHF. CDR3 coding DNA: TGCGCCAGCAGCGACCGCTTAAATTCACCCCTCCACTTT.